A selection of T cell receptor beta chains follows, all from one sample in a study of T cells in Graves' hyperthyroidism and ophthalmopathy. Each CDR3 protein gets one entry after TCRdb re-called the multiplex PCR reads with MiXCR. The sample has some 370,000 distinct CDR3 sequences, around 15% seen once. Sequencing used blood. The receptors here all came from a man aged 45 to 65 with Graves' ophthalmopathy. Both conserved end residues are part of each CDR3. A D gene is named only where the DNA matches it firmly. Expanded clones get a size class; other rows say once, few or many, or leave the size out.

cdr3_aa | cdr3_nt | v_call | d_call | j_call | clone_size
CASSYSMGVPQYF | TGTGCCAGCAGTTACTCGATGGGCGTTCCGCAGTACTTC | TRBV6-5 | . | TRBJ2-7 | .
CASSQVPRGGYEQYF | TGCGCCAGCAGCCAAGTTCCCAGGGGAGGCTACGAGCAGTACTTC | TRBV4-1 | . | TRBJ2-7 | many
CASSLRPRATGELFF | TGTGCCAGCAGTTTAAGGCCCAGGGCCACCGGGGAGCTGTTTTTT | TRBV12-3/TRBV12-4 | . | TRBJ2-2 | many
CASGEAVYGYTF | TGTGCCAGCGGTGAAGCCGTCTATGGCTACACCTTC | TRBV2 | . | TRBJ1-2 | many
CASRATGPGNTIYF | TGCGCCAGCAGAGCGACAGGGCCTGGAAACACCATATATTTT | TRBV5-1 | TRBD1 | TRBJ1-3 | few
CASRHPGERENPFF | TGTGCCAGCAGACACCCCGGCGAGCGGGAGAACCCGTTCTTC | TRBV7-9 | TRBD2 | TRBJ2-1 | .
CASSLAGTDTQYF | TGTGCCAGCAGCCTAGCGGGAACAGATACGCAGTATTTT | TRBV5-1 | TRBD2 | TRBJ2-3 | many
CASSYASEQFF | TGTGCCAGCAGTTACGCTAGTGAGCAGTTCTTC | TRBV2 | . | TRBJ2-1 | many
CASSIVRDRQNTEAFF | TGTGCCAGTAGTATAGTCAGGGACAGACAGAACACTGAAGCTTTCTTT | TRBV19 | TRBD1 | TRBJ1-1 | few
CASKKDGYNEQFF | TGTGCCAGCAAAAAGGACGGCTACAATGAGCAGTTCTTC | TRBV28 | . | TRBJ2-1 | .
CATSDSQDIRSEAFF | TGTGCCACCAGTGACTCTCAGGACATTCGTTCTGAAGCTTTCTTT | TRBV24-1 | . | TRBJ1-1 | .
CASSFTGEKLFF | TGTGCCAGCAGTTTCACGGGAGAAAAACTGTTTTTT | TRBV12-3/TRBV12-4 | . | TRBJ1-4 | many
CSARTAAASTDTQYF | TGCAGTGCTAGAACCGCGGCGGCAAGCACAGATACGCAGTATTTT | TRBV20-1 | . | TRBJ2-3 | few
CATSGSFRDSRDTQYF | TGTGCCACCAGTGGATCGTTTCGGGATTCACGAGATACGCAGTATTTT | TRBV24-1 | . | TRBJ2-3 | many
CASSLSGRGEEKLFF | TGTGCCAGCAGCTTATCCGGCCGAGGAGAGGAAAAACTGTTTTTT | TRBV7-9 | . | TRBJ1-4 | many
CASSQGGSVSYQNTEAFF | TGCGCCAGCAGCCAAGGAGGCAGCGTCAGCTACCAGAACACTGAAGCTTTCTTT | TRBV4-1 | . | TRBJ1-1 | few
CASSPTGLNTGELFF | TGCGCCAGCAGTCCAACGGGGCTGAACACCGGGGAGCTGTTTTTT | TRBV5-1 | . | TRBJ2-2 | few
CVSSPPMASGGTDTQYF | TGTGTCAGCTCACCACCGATGGCCAGCGGGGGCACAGATACGCAGTATTTT | TRBV18 | TRBD2 | TRBJ2-3 | few
CSASPFSGSKETQYF | TGCAGTGCTAGCCCCTTTAGCGGGAGTAAGGAGACCCAGTACTTC | TRBV20-1 | TRBD2 | TRBJ2-5 | .
CSARVAGRGAEAFF | TGCAGTGCTAGAGTGGCGGGCCGAGGGGCTGAAGCTTTCTTT | TRBV20-1 | . | TRBJ1-1 | many
CASSLRGYRPGNEQFF | TGTGCCAGCAGTTTACGGGGCTACCGCCCAGGAAATGAGCAGTTCTTC | TRBV12-3/TRBV12-4 | . | TRBJ2-1 | many
CASSLDWGTGGSYNEQFF | TGTGCCAGCAGCTTAGATTGGGGAACAGGTGGCTCCTACAATGAGCAGTTCTTC | TRBV11-2 | . | TRBJ2-1 | many
CSVRGDSYNEQFF | TGCAGTGTAAGGGGGGACTCCTACAATGAGCAGTTCTTC | TRBV20-1 | . | TRBJ2-1 | few
CSAGMGGGFGNTIYF | TGCAGTGCCGGGATGGGCGGGGGTTTCGGAAACACCATATATTTT | TRBV20-1 | . | TRBJ1-3 | few
CASSRSPGQGSGELFF | TGTGCCAGTAGCCGGAGTCCAGGACAGGGATCCGGGGAGCTGTTTTTT | TRBV19 | TRBD1 | TRBJ2-2 | .
CASRDHSTGELFF | TGTGCCAGCCGGGACCACTCTACCGGGGAGCTGTTTTTT | TRBV7-3 | . | TRBJ2-2 | many
CAISIRQGNTGELFF | TGTGCCATCAGTATAAGACAGGGGAACACCGGGGAGCTGTTTTTT | TRBV10-3 | TRBD1 | TRBJ2-2 | many
CASSRLGRGYEQYF | TGTGCCAGCAGTAGACTGGGCAGGGGTTACGAGCAGTACTTC | TRBV28 | . | TRBJ2-7 | many
CASSQPGTSRVEQYF | TGTGCCAGCAGCCAACCCGGGACTAGCCGGGTCGAGCAGTACTTC | TRBV3-1 | TRBD2 | TRBJ2-7 | few
CATSRWTSGRASYNEQFF | TGTGCCACCAGCAGATGGACTAGCGGGAGGGCCTCCTACAATGAGCAGTTCTTC | TRBV15 | TRBD2 | TRBJ2-1 | .
CASSQGQGFTEAFF | TGTGCCAGCAGCCAAGGACAGGGGTTCACTGAAGCTTTCTTT | TRBV3-1 | TRBD1 | TRBJ1-1 | many
CATSDTTTSGSRGEQFF | TGTGCCACCAGTGATACCACCACTAGCGGGAGCAGGGGTGAGCAGTTCTTC | TRBV24-1 | TRBD2 | TRBJ2-1 | many
CASKLGARGTEAFF | TGCGCCAGCAAGCTAGGGGCGCGGGGCACTGAAGCTTTCTTT | TRBV10-2 | . | TRBJ1-1 | few
CASRLAGGTGNTIYF | TGTGCCAGCCGCCTAGCAGGGGGCACTGGAAACACCATATATTTT | TRBV27 | TRBD1 | TRBJ1-3 | .
CAISESTGEETQYF | TGTGCCATCAGTGAGTCTACAGGGGAAGAGACCCAGTACTTC | TRBV10-3 | TRBD1 | TRBJ2-5 | many
CASSQQGGEQYF | TGTGCCAGCAGCCAGCAAGGGGGCGAGCAGTACTTC | TRBV3-1 | . | TRBJ2-7 | many
CASSYGTGRPYGYTF | TGTGCCAGCAGTTACGGGACAGGGCGACCCTATGGCTACACCTTC | TRBV6-5 | TRBD1 | TRBJ1-2 | .
CSAPGSEGSSYNEQFF | TGCAGTGCTCCGGGCTCGGAGGGGAGCTCCTACAATGAGCAGTTCTTC | TRBV20-1 | . | TRBJ2-1 | many
CASSNNNFWTNTEAFF | TGTGCCAGCAGCAACAACAATTTTTGGACGAACACTGAAGCTTTCTTT | TRBV12-3/TRBV12-4 | . | TRBJ1-1 | many
CASSERRTGKNIQYF | TGTGCCAGCAGCGAGCGGAGAACTGGCAAAAACATTCAGTACTTC | TRBV11-2 | . | TRBJ2-4 | many
CANLSGRTDTQYF | TGTGCCAACCTAAGCGGACGCACAGATACGCAGTATTTT | TRBV28 | . | TRBJ2-3 | .
CASSPRVAGGRNEQFF | TGTGCCAGCAGCCCGAGGGTAGCGGGAGGCCGGAATGAGCAGTTCTTC | TRBV5-6 | TRBD2 | TRBJ2-1 | many
CASSRQGLYIQYF | TGTGCCAGCAGCCGACAGGGGTTGTACATTCAGTACTTC | TRBV3-1 | TRBD1 | TRBJ2-4 | many
CASSNTDTQYF | TGTGCCAGCTCAAACACAGATACGCAGTATTTT | TRBV18 | . | TRBJ2-3 | many
CASSLSGVLAYEQYF | TGTGCCAGCAGTTTGAGTGGGGTTCTCGCCTACGAGCAGTACTTC | TRBV27 | . | TRBJ2-7 | many
CSAGTSGGETQYF | TGCAGTGCTGGGACTAGCGGGGGGGAGACCCAGTACTTC | TRBV20-1 | TRBD2 | TRBJ2-5 | few
CASSEGLAGATRTYNEQFF | TGTGCCAGCAGTGAAGGACTAGCGGGAGCGACGCGCACCTACAATGAGCAGTTCTTC | TRBV2 | TRBD2 | TRBJ2-1 | few
CSVEVGINEQFF | TGCAGCGTTGAAGTAGGGATCAATGAGCAGTTCTTC | TRBV29-1 | . | TRBJ2-1 | many
CASSSEGNTGELSF | TGTGCCAGCAGCTCGGAGGGTAACACCGGGGAGCTGTCTTTT | TRBV7-3 | . | TRBJ2-2 | few
CASAGGGGNQPQHF | TGTGCCAGCGCTGGTGGAGGAGGCAATCAGCCCCAGCATTTT | TRBV12-3/TRBV12-4 | . | TRBJ1-5 | many
CVASLGSGGAEQYF | TGTGTCGCAAGCCTGGGATCTGGGGGCGCCGAGCAGTACTTC | TRBV28 | . | TRBJ2-7 | .
CASSLYIKETQYF | TGCGCCAGCAGTCTCTATATTAAAGAGACCCAGTACTTC | TRBV4-1 | . | TRBJ2-5 | .
CASSPPRGPPVTDTQYF | TGTGCCAGCAGCCCTCCCCGGGGGCCTCCAGTGACAGATACGCAGTATTTT | TRBV11-2 | . | TRBJ2-3 | many
CALQLAGDNSPLHF | TGTGCCTTACAACTGGCAGGGGATAATTCACCCCTCCACTTT | TRBV30 | . | TRBJ1-6 | few
CSAARPGYNEQFF | TGCAGTGCTGCTAGACCAGGCTACAATGAGCAGTTCTTC | TRBV20-1 | . | TRBJ2-1 | many